Below, one T cell receptor beta chain is given with its context. Trimming shortened V by 2 bases and J by 6 bases, and 13 bases separated the two germline ends. Germline V gene lookup returns CDR1 SGDLS and CDR2 YYNGEE. The CDR3 has 14 amino acids. DNA was extracted from unsorted cell suspensions stored frozen. This sample stems from a study of immune cell composition in non-small cell lung cancer. Profiled with immunoSEQ multiplex PCR; TCRdb holds only in-frame clones, not every one. The table lists 4,000 or so clones, roughly 77% of them singletons. The sequence derives from a human donor with non-small cell lung cancer. Material: lung tumor tissue. The gene calls are TRBV9 and TRBJ2-3; D unclear. CDR3 nucleotide sequence: TGTGCCAGCAGCGTGGAACCTAACACTGATACGCAGTATTTT. It encodes CASSVEPNTDTQYF.